These 5 T cell receptor beta chains originate from one sample sequenced in a study of blood T cell repertoires in COVID-19. Using immunoSEQ multiplex PCR, the repertoire was profiled, and TCRdb retains in-frame clones only, with some absent. The sample yields approximately 230,000 clones, approximately 80% seen once. Sequencing was performed on peripheral blood. Receptors originate from a man at least 80 years old with acute or convalescent COVID-19.

The rearrangement uses TRBV15 and TRBJ1-6; no reliable D call. V was trimmed by 5 bases and J by 1 base, leaving 9 bases between them. The CDR3 totals 15 residues. Germline V CDR1 and CDR2: LNHNV, YYDKDF (reference sequence). Written as DNA, the CDR3 is TGTGCCACCAGCGCGAGTAGATCCTATAATTCACCCCTCCACTTT. This encodes CATSASRSYNSPLHF.

The DNA of the CDR3 is TGTGCCAGCAGCCCTCGGGGGGTTGACACTGAAGCTTTCTTT. It encodes CASSPRGVDTEAFF. The chain couples TRBV5-4 to TRBJ1-1, with D tentatively TRBD1 (5 bases). The CDR3 has 14 amino acids. Germline-derived CDR1 and CDR2 are SGHNT and YYREEE (reference sequence). V lost 4 bases and J 3 bases, leaving 13 bases between the germline ends.

The chain combines TRBV2 with TRBJ2-3; 8 nucleotides line up with TRBD2. The CDR3 sequence is 16 residues long. Per the germline V gene, CDR1 is SNHLY and CDR2 is FYNNEI. The V gene end was trimmed by 7 bases and the J gene end by 3 bases; junction bases not matched to a gene: 12. CDR3: CASTVLGSGGTDTQYF. The CDR3 DNA sequence: TGTGCCAGCACCGTCCTCGGGAGCGGGGGTACAGATACGCAGTATTTT.

The chain carries TRBV7-9 and TRBJ1-1; TRBD1 aligns across 7 bases. The CDR3 runs 14 residues. With V trimmed by 5 bases and J by 6 bases, 9 bases remained unmatched. CDR1 SEHNR and CDR2 FQNEAQ come from the germline V gene (reference sequence). CDR3 DNA sequence: TGTGCCAGCAGCCGACAGGGCGGGAGGTCTGAAGCTTTCTTT. Amino acids: CASSRQGGRSEAFF.

V usage is TRBV7-2 and J usage is TRBJ2-4; 7 bases agree with TRBD2. The CDR3 extends over 15 amino acids. The V segment lost 7 bases and the J segment 3 bases; nucleotides outside the gene matches: 9. Germline CDR1 reads SGHTA; CDR2 reads FQGNSA. As DNA, the CDR3 is TGTGCCAGCATCACGGGCGGGGGTGGCAAAAACATTCAGTACTTC. Protein: CASITGGGGKNIQYF.